Described below is a single TCR beta chain sequence and its context. V gave up 3 bases and J gave up 3 bases, with 6 bases separating them. This CDR3 region has 13 residues. The V gene's germline CDR1 is LNHDA and CDR2 SQIVND (reference sequence). This record belongs to a study of CD8 T cells in Susac syndrome. RNA, at about 0.45 to 1 ug, was reverse transcribed with random hexamers. TCRdb re-called the immunoSEQ multiplex PCR reads with MiXCR, one entry per CDR3 protein. Of 150,000 or so distinct CDR3 sequences in the sample, around 94% were seen once. This chain connects TRBV19 to TRBJ1-5; D is possibly TRBD1 (5 bases). Sequencing was carried out using CD4+ T cells from PBMCs. This receptor was taken from a human donor in good health. CDR3 residues: CASSIRANQPQHF. The DNA of the CDR3 is TGTGCCAGTAGTATCAGGGCCAATCAGCCCCAGCATTTT.